These T cell receptor beta chains were read from a single sample in a study of blood T cell repertoires in COVID-19. Generated by immunoSEQ multiplex PCR, the TCRdb table keeps only in-frame clones and is missing some. The sample lists roughly 300,000 clones, approximately 83% occurring once. Sequencing was done on a sample of peripheral blood. Receptor source: a woman between 45 and 60 years old who had recovered from COVID-19. Both conserved end residues are part of each CDR3. D genes are given only for firm matches. Only some rows state a clone size, as once, few, many or a class for expanded clones.

-	-	TRBV4-3	TRBJ1-2	TGCGCCAGCAGCCAAGATCGTGAGGGCTACTATGGCTACACCTTC	CASSQDREGYYGYTF
-	-	TRBV7-2	TRBJ1-6	TGTGCCAGCAGCAAAACAAATAATTCACCCCTCCACTTT	CASSKTNNSPLHF
-	-	TRBV5-8	TRBJ1-2	TGTGCCAGCAGTCCATTTTTCAAGGAACCTGTGAGGGGCTACACCTTC	CASSPFFKEPVRGYTF
-	-	TRBV19	TRBJ1-1	TGTGCCAGTAGTATAGTGTCAGGAAACACTGAAGCTTTCTTT	CASSIVSGNTEAFF
-	-	TRBV25-1	TRBJ2-1	TGTGCCAGCAGTTCGCTACATGAGCAGTTCTTC	CASSSLHEQFF
-	TRBD2	TRBV2	TRBJ2-2	TGTGCCAGCAGTGTGCTGCGGGGGGGCCGGACCGGGGAGCTGTTTTTT	CASSVLRGGRTGELFF
-	TRBD1	TRBV30	TRBJ1-2	TGTGCCTGGAGTGTAGGGACAGGGGTATACTATGGCTACACCTTC	CAWSVGTGVYYGYTF
-	-	TRBV5-4	TRBJ2-3	TGTGCCAGCAGCTTGCTGTGGGGGGAAACAGATACGCAGTATTTT	CASSLLWGETDTQYF
-	-	TRBV5-1	TRBJ2-7	TGCGCCAGCAGCTCGCCGCGAGGAAACTACGAGCAGTACTTC	CASSSPRGNYEQYF
-	-	TRBV29-1	TRBJ2-7	TGCAGCGTTGATGTAGGGGGGGGCTACGAGCAGTACTTC	CSVDVGGGYEQYF
-	-	TRBV7-9	TRBJ1-2	TGTGCCAGCAGCCCCCCCCAGGGAATCTCTGGCTACACCTTC	CASSPPQGISGYTF
-	-	TRBV6-2/TRBV6-3	TRBJ1-5	TGTGCCAGCAGTTACGCCCAAAACAGGGGCAATCAGCCCCAGCATTTT	CASSYAQNRGNQPQHF
-	-	TRBV3-1/TRBV3-2	TRBJ1-6	TGTGCCAGCAGCCAAGGGCAGGTATATACTAATTCACCCCTCCACTTT	CASSQGQVYTNSPLHF
-	-	TRBV5-4	TRBJ1-3	TGTGCCAGCAGCTTGGCCGGAGGAGGAAACACCATATATTTT	CASSLAGGGNTIYF
-	-	TRBV4-3	TRBJ1-1	TGCGCCAGCAGCCAAGATAAGGGGCTTGAAGCTTTCTTT	CASSQDKGLEAFF
-	-	TRBV27	TRBJ1-4	TGTGCCAGCAGTTTACGGGGTGGCCAGGCTAATGAAAAACTGTTTTTT	CASSLRGGQANEKLFF
-	-	TRBV2	TRBJ1-4	TGTGCCAGCAGTGTGTTGACCCTACCTAGTGAAAAACTGTTTTTT	CASSVLTLPSEKLFF
-	-	TRBV2	TRBJ2-5	TGTGCCAGGTCTGAAGAGACCCAGTACTTC	CARSEETQYF
-	-	TRBV27	TRBJ1-5	TGTGCCAGCAGTAAAAACAGGGATAGCAATCAGCCCCAGCATTTT	CASSKNRDSNQPQHF
-	-	TRBV5-6	TRBJ1-2	TGTGCCAGCAGCTTGTCGGGCAGGGGCTATGGCTACACCTTC	CASSLSGRGYGYTF
-	-	TRBV7-8	TRBJ1-2	TGTGCCAGCAGCTTTAGCCGGTTCTATGGCTACACCTTC	CASSFSRFYGYTF
-	TRBD2	TRBV5-1	TRBJ2-3	TGCGCCAGCAGCTGGGGACTAGCTGATACGCAGTATTTT	CASSWGLADTQYF
-	-	TRBV5-1	TRBJ2-3	TGCGCCAGCAGCTTCGGGGTAGGGACTGGTAGCACAGATACGCAGTATTTT	CASSFGVGTGSTDTQYF
-	TRBD1	TRBV6-4	TRBJ2-1	TGTGCCAGCAGGGGACAGGGGGTTTCCAATGAGCAGTTCTTC	CASRGQGVSNEQFF
once	-	TRBV18	TRBJ2-7	TGTGCCAGCTCACCATCGTACTCAGGGGCGGGCGAGCAGTACTTC	CASSPSYSGAGEQYF
-	TRBD2	TRBV27	TRBJ2-7	TGTGCCAGCAGTCGGACTAGCGGAGCTCTCTACGAGCAGTACTTC	CASSRTSGALYEQYF
-	TRBD1	TRBV9	TRBJ1-2	TGTGCCAGCAGCCCGAGGACAGGGGGCGCGATCTATGGCTACACCTTC	CASSPRTGGAIYGYTF
-	-	TRBV19	TRBJ1-3	TGTGCCAGTCTAGGGAGTCACTCTGGAAACACCATATATTTT	CASLGSHSGNTIYF
-	-	TRBV5-5	TRBJ2-3	TGTGCCAGCAGCTTTCCTGGAGGGACTTTAGATACGCAGTATTTT	CASSFPGGTLDTQYF
-	-	TRBV7-9	TRBJ1-1	TGTGCCAGCACCCCGATTGAGGGCTTAAACACTGAAGCTTTCTTT	CASTPIEGLNTEAFF
-	TRBD2	TRBV18	TRBJ2-5	TGTGCCAGCTCACTGGGACTAGCGGGAGAGACCCAGTACTTC	CASSLGLAGETQYF
-	TRBD1	TRBV9	TRBJ2-2	TGTGCCAGCAGCGTAGCTACAGGGGGAAACACCGGGGAGCTGTTTTTT	CASSVATGGNTGELFF
-	TRBD1	TRBV2	TRBJ1-1	TGTGCCAGCAGTGCCGGGACAGGGGGCACTGAAGCTTTCTTT	CASSAGTGGTEAFF
-	TRBD1	TRBV24-1	TRBJ1-1	TGTGCCACCAGTGACCCCGGACAGGCTGAAGCTTTCTTT	CATSDPGQAEAFF
-	-	TRBV9	TRBJ2-3	TGTGCCAGCAGCGTAGAGAGCTTCACAGATACGCAGTATTTT	CASSVESFTDTQYF
-	TRBD1	TRBV19	TRBJ1-5	TGTGCCAGTAGCCCGGCCCGGACAGGGTTAGGTCAGCCCCAGCATTTT	CASSPARTGLGQPQHF
-	-	TRBV7-9	TRBJ1-2	TGTGCCAGCAGCCCAGAACAGGCCTACTATGGCTACACCTTC	CASSPEQAYYGYTF
-	TRBD1	TRBV12-3/TRBV12-4	TRBJ2-7	TGTGCCAGCAGCTGGACAGGGGACGAGCAGTACTTC	CASSWTGDEQYF
-	-	TRBV19	TRBJ1-1	TGTGCCAGTAGTATGATAGGGGCGAGCGACACTGAAGCTTTCTTT	CASSMIGASDTEAFF
-	-	TRBV7-3	TRBJ2-3	TGTGCCAGCAGCACCAGGGCGGGGTGGGATACGCAGTATTTT	CASSTRAGWDTQYF
-	-	TRBV5-6	TRBJ1-2	TGTGCCAGCAGCTTTTACGGACAGCTCGCAGACTATGGCTACACCTTC	CASSFYGQLADYGYTF
-	TRBD1	TRBV4-2	TRBJ2-4	TGTGCCAGCAGCCAAGAAGGCAGGGGGCGCCCAGCCAAAAACATTCAGTACTTC	CASSQEGRGRPAKNIQYF
-	-	TRBV10-2	TRBJ2-7	TGCGCCAGCAGTGACTCCCGACAGGCCTACGAGCAGTACTTC	CASSDSRQAYEQYF
-	-	TRBV12-3/TRBV12-4	TRBJ2-7	TGTGCCAGCAGTTTAGACAGACGCGAGCAGTACTTC	CASSLDRREQYF
-	-	TRBV11-2	TRBJ1-2	TGTGCCAGCAGCTCCTACATCGGGAAGGGTTACGGCTACACCTTC	CASSSYIGKGYGYTF
once	TRBD2	TRBV7-2	TRBJ2-7	TGTGCCAGCAGCTCGGGTGGCGGGAGGCTCCCCTACGAGCAGTACTTC	CASSSGGGRLPYEQYF
once	-	TRBV5-1	TRBJ2-3	TGCGCCAGCAGCGGAGGAGGGTTATCAAGGACAGATACGCAGTATTTT	CASSGGGLSRTDTQYF
-	-	TRBV5-1	TRBJ1-2	TGCGCCAGCAGCTTGGCTCTCCTGGAGGGCTACACCTTC	CASSLALLEGYTF
once	TRBD2	TRBV5-1	TRBJ2-2	TGCGCCAGCAGCTTGGCCGCTAGCGGGAGGACCACCGGGGAGCTGTTTTTT	CASSLAASGRTTGELFF
-	TRBD2	TRBV11-2	TRBJ2-1	TGTGCCAGCAGCGCACTAAGTTGGCCTAGCGGCTACAATGAGCAGTTCTTC	CASSALSWPSGYNEQFF
once	TRBD2	TRBV14	TRBJ2-4	TGTGCCAGCAGCCCGGCGGGGGGGCGTCACCTTCAGTACTTC	CASSPAGGRHLQYF
-	TRBD2	TRBV28	TRBJ2-7	TGTGCCAGCAGGTGGGGGGGAGGGCGCTCCTACGAGCAGTACTTC	CASRWGGGRSYEQYF
-	TRBD1	TRBV6-2/TRBV6-3	TRBJ2-1	TGTGCCAGCAGTTACTCGCTTACAGGGGGCGGGTACAATGAGCAGTTCTTC	CASSYSLTGGGYNEQFF
-	-	TRBV6-2/TRBV6-3	TRBJ2-7	TGTGCCAGCAGTCCCCAGGGATTCGAGCAGTACTTC	CASSPQGFEQYF
-	TRBD2	TRBV5-6	TRBJ2-7	TGTGCCAGCAGGAAGCGGGGGGTATCCTACGAGCAGTACTTC	CASRKRGVSYEQYF